Presented here are 15 T cell receptor beta chains from one specimen sequenced in a study of regulatory T cells in long-lasting Graves disease. HTBI primers from iRepertoire and Arm-PCR of CDR3 regions yielded the TCR beta libraries. TCRdb ran MiXCR on the multiplex PCR reads and lists one entry per CDR3 protein. The sample carries about 470,000 distinct CDR3 sequences, about 22% recorded once. Noted time point: persistent/refractory GD, antithyroid drugs over 5 years with positive TRAb. Making the TCR library involved RNA that had been extracted from PBMCs. The sample was peripheral blood mononuclear cells (PBMCs), taken when the disease was refractory, from a patient treated with antithyroid drugs. The receptors come from a female donor with Graves disease.

This clonotype was seen many times. The chain joins TRBV6-1 to TRBJ2-5, with 8 positions matching TRBD2. CDR1 is MNHNS, CDR2 SASEGT, per germline. V was pared by 9 bases and J by 4 bases, with 7 bases of the junction left unmatched. This CDR3 is built from 13 residues. The DNA for the CDR3 is TGTGCCAGTCACCCCAGCGGGAGAGAGACCCAGTACTTC. This translates into CASHPSGRETQYF.

This clonotype occurred a few times. The chain couples TRBV5-1 to TRBJ1-6; TRBD1 agrees at 7 bases. Trimming removed 0 bases from V and 8 bases from J; junction bases left unmatched: 5. There are 15 residues in the CDR3. From germline, CDR1 is SGHRS and CDR2 YFSETQ. The chain's CDR3 is CASSLGGGSDSPLHF. In DNA, the CDR3 is TGCGCCAGCAGCTTGGGAGGGGGCTCGGATTCACCCCTCCACTTT.

Only a few counts were recorded for this clonotype. V gene TRBV9 combines with J gene TRBJ2-7; maybe TRBD1 (6 bases). This CDR3 is built from 14 residues. CDR1 is SGDLS, CDR2 YYNGEE, per germline. V dropped 0 bases and J dropped 5 bases, with 12 bases sitting between them. The DNA of the CDR3 is TGTGCCAGCAGCGTAGACAGGGCGTCGGACGAGCAGTACTTC. It codes for CASSVDRASDEQYF.

This clonotype was seen only a few times. A read error may explain this, as a much larger clone is one base away. This likely comes from a read error, as the CDR3 has no conserved phenylalanine or tryptophan at its end. Because the CDR3's place on the DNA is in doubt, the DNA is left out and the CDR3 is given as listed by TCRdb. V is TRBV2 and J is TRBJ1-2; TRBD1 reflects the table's D call only, with no check against the DNA. Germline V gene sequence: CDR1 SNHLY, CDR2 FYNNEI. The CDR3 totals 11 residues, both ends included. CDR3 residues: CASKISGTSTL.

The table lists this clonotype with many counts. The chain links TRBV5-1 to TRBJ1-1; no definite D call. The CDR3 contains 12 residues. CDR1 and CDR2 from the germline V gene are SGHRS and YFSETQ. The V end was cut by 0 bases, the J end by 6 bases, with 6 bases between. CDR3 loop: CASSLDGPEAFF. CDR3 sequence (DNA): TGCGCCAGCAGCTTGGATGGTCCTGAAGCTTTCTTT.

The chain recombines TRBV18 with TRBJ1-2; D is uncertain. Germline CDR1 is KGHSH and CDR2 is LQKENI. V was trimmed by 8 bases and J by 3 bases, leaving 16 bases between them. The CDR3 runs to 14 residues. The CDR3 sequence is CASHTHPPYYGYTF. As DNA, the CDR3 is TGTGCCAGCCACACTCATCCGCCTTACTATGGCTACACCTTC.

The V call is TRBV20-1, the J call TRBJ1-5; D call uncertain. CDR3 length: 13 residues. Trimming left V 1 base short and J 9 bases short, with 13 bases between. CDR1 and CDR2 from the germline V gene are DFQATT and SNEGSKA (reference sequence). Here the CDR3 reads CSARGAGSWPQHF. DNA of the CDR3: TGCAGTGCTAGAGGGGCTGGGTCCTGGCCCCAGCATTTT.

The CDR3 DNA follows: TGTGCCAGCAGGCCTTCCCGGTTTGTTAGCTCAGCTAACTATGGCTACACCTTC. This codes for CASRPSRFVSSANYGYTF. V and J are TRBV27 and TRBJ1-2; no clear D gene. The germline V gene has CDR1 MNHEY and CDR2 SMNVEV (reference sequence). V lost 6 bases to trimming and J lost 0 bases, with 23 bases between them. The CDR3 is made up of 18 amino acids.

This clonotype has ten or more counts. This sequence joins TRBV28 and TRBJ1-2; 12 bases are a match to TRBD1. Per the germline V gene, CDR1 is MDHEN and CDR2 is SYDVKM. V dropped 4 bases and J dropped 0; count of bases not matched to a gene: 6. The CDR3 sequence is 17 residues long. CDR3 loop: CASSSPGTGGPNYGYTF. The CDR3 bases are TGTGCCAGCAGTTCGCCCGGGACAGGGGGCCCTAACTATGGCTACACCTTC.

Concerning this clonotype itself: One junction end does not reproduce the germline sequence, and a read error may be involved. The rearrangement joins TRBV5-1 to TRBJ1-2, with D tentatively TRBD1 (5 bases). CDR3 length equals 15 residues. CDR1 is SGHRS, CDR2 YFSETQ, per germline. The CDR3 bases are TGTGCCAGCAGCGTAGAAGCAGGATCGGGACGCGGCTACACCTTC. It specifies CASSVEAGSGRGYTF.

The genes are TRBV3-1 and TRBJ2-5; D gene uncertain. V lost 0 bases and J lost 5, with 7 bases in between. Germline values: CDR1 LGHDT, CDR2 YNNKEL (reference sequence). The CDR3 runs to 13 residues. The CDR3 loop is CASSQETAETQYF. In DNA form, the CDR3 reads TGTGCCAGCAGCCAAGAGACGGCGGAGACCCAGTACTTC.

The table lists this clonotype with many counts. The chain uses TRBV20-1 and TRBJ1-1, with no clear D. Trimming took 6 bases from V and 6 from J, leaving 14 bases between them. The CDR3 contains 12 residues. Germline CDR1 DFQATT, CDR2 SNEGSKA (reference sequence). Here the CDR3 reads CSASPVDAEAFF. As DNA, the CDR3 is TGCAGTGCCTCCCCGGTAGACGCTGAAGCTTTCTTT.

This clonotype occurred many times. The V gene is TRBV12-5, the J gene TRBJ1-1; 9 bases align to TRBD1. Germline CDR1 and CDR2: LGHNT and FRNRAP. This CDR3 contains 15 residues. V shed 1 base, J shed 8 bases, and the junction held 8 bases outside the gene matches. CDR3 bases: TGTGCTAGTGGTTTGGCCCCGGGACAGGGCCGGGAAGCTTTCTTT. This sequence encodes CASGLAPGQGREAFF.

The gene calls are TRBV29-1 and TRBJ1-5, with unresolved D. This CDR3 spans 14 amino acids. Trimming removed 4 bases from V and 3 bases from J, with 13 bases in between. From germline, CDR1 is SQVTM and CDR2 ANQGSEA. Here the CDR3 reads CSVAEKSSNQPQHF. CDR3 nucleotide sequence: TGCAGCGTTGCTGAAAAGTCCTCCAATCAGCCCCAGCATTTT.

This clonotype was seen ten or more times. The rearrangement links TRBV2 to TRBJ1-2, with 9 bases identical to TRBD1. The CDR3 totals 14 residues. Trimming removed 4 bases from V and 7 bases from J; junction bases left unmatched: 7. Germline loops: CDR1 SNHLY, CDR2 FYNNEI. The CDR3 coding sequence is TGTGCCAGCAGTGCCCGGACAGGGGAAGGTGGCTACACCTTC. As protein: CASSARTGEGGYTF.